This T cell receptor beta chain was recovered during a study of shared clonotypes between healthy human individuals (dated by TCRdb to about 2020). Context from the whole study: The cohort included three men and a couple of women between 18 and 49 years of age. For each donor, CD4 naive and CD4 memory were each given three plates, CD8 naive was given two plates, and CD8 memory was given one plate. The study deeply sequenced blood TCR repertoires of about five healthy adults to estimate repertoire size and the extent of clonotype sharing between individuals. Leukapheresis yielded between about 0.85 and 10 billion PBMCs per donor. Different laboratories and diverse techniques were used to prepare libraries and sequence TCR repertoires, to increase sequencing depth and limit assay-specific biases.

The CDR3 sequence holds 14 residues, the cysteine and phenylalanine included. Kept here is only the CDR3 DNA, which spans 42 bases and is read in frame from base 1. Trimming at the junction amounts to 3 bases on V and 2 bases on J, and the germline ends lie 9 bases apart. CDR1 and CDR2 were assigned from the germline V gene (reference sequence) as WNHNN and SYGVQD. Summary of the overall study and its limitations: Compared with non-shared clonotypes, clonotypes shared by all four sorted-subset donors had higher generation probabilities. Approximately 4.8% of naive CD4, approximately 3.7% of naive CD8, about 2.5% of memory CD4, and approximately 0.39% of memory CD8 clonotypes were shared across several donors. Even with the large sequencing depth, rarefaction of the sorted-subset datasets indicated that sequencing was incomplete. Sampling was restricted to blood, and TCR repertoires in tissues likely differ from the TCR repertoires found in blood. Larger estimated clonotype richness was generally found for naive subsets than for memory subsets. Because the study included a small number of donors, the genetic and exposure-history diversity represented was limited. Based on pairwise subsampling, the degree of clonotype sharing among donors was expected to be affected by sequencing depth.

Using the deep immunoSEQ assay, multiplex PCR amplified TCR CDR3 regions from genomic DNA. Extracted genomic DNA from each cell subset was distributed evenly across all wells of several immunoSEQ 96-well plates, and each plate was treated as a replicate. For sorted subsets, 200 ng of genomic DNA, equivalent to some 30,000 T cell genomes, went into each replicate PCR. Purified libraries were quantified with a Qubit 3.0 fluorometer, sized on a Bioanalyzer 2100, and re-quantified with the KAPA Library Quantification kit. Every immunoSEQ 96-well plate was sequenced on a dedicated single-read 150-cycle Illumina NextSeq 550 flow cell. As for the authors' bioinformatics: Because the immunoSEQ output held only junctional sequences and lacked quality scores, the filtering could not match the filtering applied to full-length reads. Sequences were annotated with PyIR, a Python wrapper for IgBLAST v1.9, using IMGT germline references to assign V/J genes and CDR3. Any read was removed if the V/J assignment was weak (E-value above 1e-6), the CDR3 was missing, or the read contained stop codons, out-of-frame junctions, or ambiguous translated residues. V3J clonotypes were defined as sequences sharing the same inferred V gene, J gene, and CDR3 amino acid sequence. Percentage overlap between repertoires was calculated by dividing the number of shared unique clonotypes by the size of the smaller repertoire. Three approaches were used to assess repertoire richness: RTK rarefaction, the Chao1 estimator, and Recon v2.1 estimates of unobserved clonotypes. For all TCRbeta clonotypes obtained by the gDNA method from four donors, generation probabilities were computed with OLGA. Imported from immuneACCESS, the table was reduced by TCRdb to in-frame sequences with V and J called. These copies leave out some clones; in studies compared against another copy, an unresolved V gene accounts for under half, and the cause of the remainder is not known. Clone size and the V and J calls come from that table; the DNA yielded D and trimming. A total of 560,000 or so clones appear in this sample, about 96% of them only once. Together, the top ten hold roughly 0.1% of the sample.

CD8 naive samples consisted of CD45RO-negative cells that were positively selected for CCR7, yielding a CD45RA+CCR7+ population without TemRA cells. Donors were healthy HIV-negative adults with no recently reported acute infections or vaccinations. Every donor was a Caucasian adult living in Nashville, Tennessee, USA. After blood collection by leukapheresis, PBMCs were isolated using Ficoll-Histopaque density gradient centrifugation and then cryopreserved in the vapor phase of liquid nitrogen. Analytical flow cytometry was used to check the purity and quantity of each magnetically sorted T cell population. Each sorted fraction had its genomic DNA isolated and then quantified by UV absorbance on a Nanodrop 2000c. Turning to this clone: Its antigen remains unidentified. It has no much larger one-base neighbor in the sample; base qualities were not kept.

The sequence was collected from a woman aged 25 to 39 in good health. What was sequenced was naive CD8+ T cells sorted from blood. Read against the paper, the sample's cell subset or site label means: CD45RA+CCR7+. Recombination linked TRBV10-1 to TRBJ2-3; no D gene call is confident. The DNA sequence reads TGCGCCAGCAGTGACAGCGCATACACAGATACGCAGTATTTT. Translated, this gives CASSDSAYTDTQYF.